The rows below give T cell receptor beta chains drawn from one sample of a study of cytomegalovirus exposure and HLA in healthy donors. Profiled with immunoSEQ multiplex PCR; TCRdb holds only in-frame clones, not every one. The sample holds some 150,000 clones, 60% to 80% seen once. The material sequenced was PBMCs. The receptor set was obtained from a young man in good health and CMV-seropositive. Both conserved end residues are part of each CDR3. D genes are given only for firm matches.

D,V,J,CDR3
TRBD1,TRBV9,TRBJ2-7,CASSVGTGPYEQYF
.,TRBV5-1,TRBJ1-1,CASSLVGHQPGATEAFF
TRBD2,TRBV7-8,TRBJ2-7,CASSRLAGTFGEQYF
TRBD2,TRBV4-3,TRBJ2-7,CASSQDPGGWYEQYF
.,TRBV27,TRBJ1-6,CASSTERGGINSPLHF
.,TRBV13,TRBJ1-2,CASSLGTGQTHYGYTF
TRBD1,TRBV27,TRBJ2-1,CASSARTGVTFF
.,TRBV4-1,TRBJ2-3,CASSHPGGLSTDTQYF
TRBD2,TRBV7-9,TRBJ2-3,CASSLTARGLAGTSRSQYF
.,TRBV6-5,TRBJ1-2,CASRESGDLYGYTF
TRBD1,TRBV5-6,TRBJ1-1,CASSFGTGYTEAFF
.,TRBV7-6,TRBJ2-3,CASSPHGGTDTQYF
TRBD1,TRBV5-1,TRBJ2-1,CASSLAGTAYNEQFF
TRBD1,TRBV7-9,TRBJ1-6,CASSYRRPTGNNSPLHF
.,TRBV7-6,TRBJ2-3,CASSLVSGADTQYF
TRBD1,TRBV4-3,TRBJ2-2,CASSQHRGLGTGELFF
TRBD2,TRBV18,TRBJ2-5,CASSPPASGGAGETQYF
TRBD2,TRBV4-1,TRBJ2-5,CASSQTGLAGFQETQYF
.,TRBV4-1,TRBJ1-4,CASSPRGSEKLFF
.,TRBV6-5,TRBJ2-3,CASSWLSGAPNWYF
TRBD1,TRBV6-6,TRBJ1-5,CASSSTGGNQPQHF
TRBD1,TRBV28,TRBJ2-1,CASTVYQSRDRGRYNEQFF
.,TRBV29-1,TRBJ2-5,CSVEGQAQETQYF
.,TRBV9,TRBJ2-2,CASSANRAHGNTGELFF
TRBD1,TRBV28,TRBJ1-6,CASSFNRGLDSPLHF
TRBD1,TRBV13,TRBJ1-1,CASSMTGSGTEAFF
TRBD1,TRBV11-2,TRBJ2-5,CASSLTGAGETQYF
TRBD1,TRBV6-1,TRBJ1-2,CASSETRDSGGYTF
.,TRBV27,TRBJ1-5,CASSLGRVNQPQHF
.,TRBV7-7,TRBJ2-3,CASSFASADTQYF
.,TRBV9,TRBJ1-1,CASSVRPTPLGGNTEAFF
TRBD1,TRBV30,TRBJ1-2,CAWYRGRVNYGYTF
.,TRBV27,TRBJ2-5,CASSPSGTYRRETQYF
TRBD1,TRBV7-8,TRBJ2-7,CASTLHDRDYEQYF
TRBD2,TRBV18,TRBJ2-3,CASSPGLAGSTDTQYF
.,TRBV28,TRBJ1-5,CASSFFRGGGGNQPQHF
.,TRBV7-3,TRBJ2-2,CASSPPGRVVPGELFF
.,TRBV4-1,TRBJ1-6,CASSQDEAGALNSPLHF
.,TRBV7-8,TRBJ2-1,CASSLGSQNEQFF
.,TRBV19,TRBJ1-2,CASSMGHLVNYGYTF
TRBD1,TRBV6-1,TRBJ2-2,CASGRGQGADGELFF
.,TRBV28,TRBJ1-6,CASSFVGGEEVSPLHF
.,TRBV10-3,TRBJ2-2,CAIRPTGTRELFF
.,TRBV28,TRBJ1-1,CASARGRQNTEAFF
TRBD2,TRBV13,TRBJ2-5,CASSPETSGGFQETQYF
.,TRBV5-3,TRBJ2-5,CARSSRDFEQETQYF
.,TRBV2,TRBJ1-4,CASRGDQEKLFF
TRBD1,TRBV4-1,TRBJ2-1,CASSQGQGPRNEQFF
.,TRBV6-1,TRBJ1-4,CASSEVRYEKLFF